These 17 T cell receptor beta chains originate from one sample sequenced in a study of T cell repertoires in cytomegalovirus infection. TCRdb re-called the reads through MiXCR, storing one row per CDR3 protein. The table lists about 470,000 distinct CDR3 sequences, about 44% of them singletons. What these receptors recognize is not known. This specimen consisted of cultured PBMCs, obtained from culture after CMV antigen stimulation. The receptors were gathered from a human donor in good health (CMV status not recorded). Some clones in this sample may be carry-over from other donors' samples.

The J gene is TRBJ2-3, the V gene TRBV2, with D maybe TRBD1 (6 bases). Germline V gene sequence: CDR1 SNHLY, CDR2 FYNNEI. Between the trimmed V and J ends, which lost 7 bases and 1 base, there was a span of 9 bases. The CDR3 consists of 13 residues. CDR3 sequence reads: CASIGGRTDTQYF. CDR3 coding DNA: TGTGCCAGCATAGGGGGTCGCACAGATACGCAGTATTTT. Together with reference TRBV2 and TRBJ2-3, the CDR3 gives the full variable domain: EPEVTQTPSHQVTQMGQEVILRCVPISNHLYFYWYRQILGQKVEFLVSFYNNEISEKSEIFDDQFSVERPDGSNFTLKIRSTKLEDSAMYFCASIGGRTDTQYFGPGTRLTVL.

This sequence joins TRBV7-2 and TRBJ2-2; tentatively, D is TRBD2 (6 bases). This CDR3 comprises 18 residues. CDR1 and CDR2 from the germline V gene are SGHTA and FQGNSA. The ends were cut back, 2 bases at V and 0 bases at J, with 16 bases in the middle. CDR3 protein: CASSLRPPGVANTGELFF. The DNA for the CDR3 is TGTGCCAGCAGCTTAAGGCCCCCGGGAGTTGCGAACACCGGGGAGCTGTTTTTT.

The V and J genes are TRBV12-3 or TRBV12-4 and TRBJ1-2; no reliable D call. The CDR3 sequence is 11 residues long. The V end lost 4 bases, the J end lost 5 bases, and 5 bases lay between the germline ends. CDR3 amino acids: CASSSAYGYTF. The CDR3 coding sequence is TGTGCCAGCAGTTCCGCTTATGGCTACACCTTC.

There are many counts of this clonotype. The chain combines TRBV7-6 with TRBJ2-1; TRBD1 aligns across 9 bases. Germline V gives CDR1 SGHVS, CDR2 FNYEAQ. J lost 4 bases, V lost 4 bases, and 2 bases had no gene match. CDR3 length: 14 amino acids. The CDR3 nucleotides read TGTGCCAGCAGCTCGGGACAGGGATACAATGAGCAGTTCTTC. Its protein product is CASSSGQGYNEQFF.

CDR3 protein: CASSPPTGSANTEAFF. In DNA form, the CDR3 reads TGTGCCAGCAGTCCACCCACAGGGTCGGCGAACACTGAAGCTTTCTTT. The V call is TRBV28, the J call TRBJ1-1; D may be TRBD1 (6 bases). Germline V gene sequence: CDR1 MDHEN, CDR2 SYDVKM. With 5 bases removed from V and 1 base from J, the gap between germline ends came to 17 bases. CDR3 length: 16 residues.

This clonotype was picked up many times. The rearrangement links TRBV7-6 to TRBJ1-2; 7 nucleotides align to TRBD1. The V segment lost 3 bases and the J segment 2 bases; nucleotides outside the gene matches: 3. CDR1 and CDR2 (germline): SGHVS, FNYEAQ. There are 14 residues in the CDR3. CDR3 in amino acids: CASSLQTGNYGYTF. The CDR3 DNA is TGTGCCAGCAGCTTGCAGACAGGGAACTATGGCTACACCTTC. The full variable domain, rest sourced from reference TRBV7-6 and TRBJ1-2, is GAGVSQSPRYKVTKRGQDVALRCDPISGHVSLYWYRQALGQGPEFLTYFNYEAQQDKSGLPNDRFSAERPEGSISTLTIQRTEQRDSAMYRCASSLQTGNYGYTFGSGTRLTVV.

This CDR3 is CASSSGVTGELFF. In DNA form, the CDR3 reads TGTGCCAGCAGTTCGGGAGTTACCGGGGAGCTGTTTTTT. The chain has TRBV7-2 and TRBJ2-2; the D gene is possibly TRBD2 (6 bases). The germline V gene has CDR1 SGHTA and CDR2 FQGNSA. V lost 6 bases and J lost 5, with 10 bases in between. There are 13 residues in the CDR3.

The chain couples TRBV11-2 to TRBJ1-2; D unclear. V lost 5 bases, J lost 1 base, and 5 bases lay in between. This CDR3 is built from 12 residues. Germline V gives CDR1 SGHAT, CDR2 FQNNGV. CDR3 sequence: CASSPVNYGYTF. In nucleotides, the CDR3 is TGTGCCAGCAGCCCAGTTAACTATGGCTACACCTTC.

This clonotype has just one count. The chain has TRBV28 and TRBJ1-1, with a weak D call TRBD1 (5 bases). V lost 6 bases to trimming and J lost 4 bases, with 12 bases between them. The CDR3 is 13 residues long. Per the germline V gene, CDR1 is MDHEN and CDR2 is SYDVKM. CDR3 sequence: CASSTRVFTEAFF. The CDR3 region has the DNA TGTGCCAGCAGCACCAGGGTGTTCACTGAAGCTTTCTTT.

This chain uses TRBV7-2 with TRBJ1-2; 7 bases line up with TRBD1. The CDR3 contains 14 residues. Germline V lookup: CDR1 SGHTA, CDR2 FQGNSA. With 8 bases clipped from V and 4 bases from J, the junction kept 10 bases outside the gene matches. In DNA, the CDR3 is TGTGCCAGCCACCCAGGGGGGTTGGGCTATGGCTACACCTTC. It codes for CASHPGGLGYGYTF.

This clonotype was seen a few times. The genes are TRBV7-3 and TRBJ2-7, with D possibly being TRBD2 (5 bases). The CDR3 contains 12 residues. Per germline, CDR1 SGHTA and CDR2 FQGTGA. V lost 4 bases, J lost 7 bases, and 11 bases lay in between. CDR3 in amino acids: CASSSPRGEQYF. CDR3 bases: TGTGCCAGCAGCTCCCCCCGGGGAGAGCAGTACTTC.

The sample holds a few counts of this clonotype. The CDR3 DNA reads TGTGCCAGCAGTCCCTGGGCTGGGGGGGGATCCTATGGCTACACCTTC. Its protein product is CASSPWAGGGSYGYTF. The gene calls are TRBV27 and TRBJ1-2; D may be TRBD1 (5 bases). The CDR3 spans 16 residues. Trimming shortened V by 5 bases and J by 4 bases, and 20 bases separated the two germline ends. Germline CDR1 MNHEY, CDR2 SMNVEV (reference sequence).

This chain uses TRBV24-1 with TRBJ2-3; 9 nucleotides match TRBD2. Trimming removed 4 bases from V and 9 bases from J; junction bases left unmatched: 10. Germline lookup yields CDR1 KGHDR and CDR2 SFDVKD. The CDR3 contains 15 residues. The DNA of the CDR3 is TGTGCCACCAGTGAAAAGGGACTAGCAGGCAACACGCAGTATTTT. It codes for CATSEKGLAGNTQYF.

The chain carries TRBV5-1 and TRBJ1-1; D perhaps matches TRBD1 (6 bases). The V end was cut by 3 bases, the J end by 3 bases, with 12 bases between. CDR1 and CDR2 (germline): SGHRS, YFSETQ. CDR3 size: 14 residues. CDR3 DNA sequence: TGCGCCAGCAGCTCTTTGACAGGATACACTGAAGCTTTCTTT. This encodes CASSSLTGYTEAFF.

V is TRBV5-1 and J is TRBJ2-3, with TRBD2 matching over 11 bases. The germline CDR1 and CDR2 sequences are SGHRS and YFSETQ. V dropped 2 bases and J dropped 5; count of bases not matched to a gene: 7. The CDR3 has 16 amino acids. CDR3 coding DNA: TGCGCCAGCAGCTTTGCCCCTAGCGGGGGGAAAGATACGCAGTATTTT. It encodes CASSFAPSGGKDTQYF.

This clonotype was seen a single time. The chain is built from TRBV24-1 and TRBJ2-1, with 11 bases lining up with TRBD2. The ends lost 3 bases at V and 9 bases at J; junction bases unmatched: 9. Germline V CDR1 and CDR2: KGHDR, SFDVKD. There are 16 residues in the CDR3. This CDR3 is CATSDPLAGGPVEQFF. In DNA, the CDR3 is TGTGCCACCAGTGATCCGTTAGCGGGGGGGCCGGTTGAGCAGTTCTTC.

The V call is TRBV6-2 or TRBV6-3, the J call TRBJ2-5, with D unclear. The V gene lost 1 base and the J gene lost 1 base, with 4 bases spanning the gap. The CDR3 sequence is 13 residues long. Germline-derived CDR1 and CDR2 are MNHEY and SVGEGT. Here the CDR3 reads CASSYLSQETQYF. DNA for the CDR3: TGTGCCAGCAGTTACTTATCCCAAGAGACCCAGTACTTC.